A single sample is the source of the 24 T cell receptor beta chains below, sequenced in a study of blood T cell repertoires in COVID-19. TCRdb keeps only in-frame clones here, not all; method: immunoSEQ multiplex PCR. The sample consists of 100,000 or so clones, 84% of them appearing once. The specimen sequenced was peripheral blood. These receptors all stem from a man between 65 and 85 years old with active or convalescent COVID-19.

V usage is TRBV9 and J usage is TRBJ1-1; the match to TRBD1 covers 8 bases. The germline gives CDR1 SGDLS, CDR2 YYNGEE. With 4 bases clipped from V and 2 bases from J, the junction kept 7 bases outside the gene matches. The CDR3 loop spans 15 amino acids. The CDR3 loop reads CASSPSTGVNTEAFF. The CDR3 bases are TGTGCCAGCAGCCCCTCGACAGGGGTAAACACTGAAGCTTTCTTT. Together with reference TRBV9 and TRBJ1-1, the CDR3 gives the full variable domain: DSGVTQTPKHLITATGQRVTLRCSPRSGDLSVYWYQQSLDQGLQFLIQYYNGEERAKGNILERFSAQQFPDLHSELNLSSLELGDSALYFCASSPSTGVNTEAFFGQGTRLTVV.

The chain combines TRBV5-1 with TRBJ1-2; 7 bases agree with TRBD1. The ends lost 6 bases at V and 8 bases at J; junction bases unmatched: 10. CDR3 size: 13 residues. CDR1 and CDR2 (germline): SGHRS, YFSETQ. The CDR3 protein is CASTSTGEGGYTF. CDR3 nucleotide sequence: TGCGCCAGCACATCCACAGGGGAAGGCGGCTACACCTTC.

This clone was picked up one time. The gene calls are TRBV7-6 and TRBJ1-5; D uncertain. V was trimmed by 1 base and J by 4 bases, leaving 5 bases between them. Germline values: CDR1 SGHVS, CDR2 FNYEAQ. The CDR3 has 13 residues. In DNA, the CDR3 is TGTGCCAGCAGCTTAGTACAGAATCAGCCCCAGCATTTT. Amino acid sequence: CASSLVQNQPQHF.

The CDR3 spells CASSQVGGNTEAFF. The CDR3 DNA reads TGTGCCAGCAGCCAAGTCGGGGGGAACACTGAAGCTTTCTTT. The V and J genes are TRBV3-1 (or the pseudogene TRBV3-2) and TRBJ1-1; perhaps TRBD1 as D (5 bases). Germline CDR1 and CDR2: LGHDT and YNNKEL (reference sequence). The CDR3 runs 14 residues. V shed 1 base and J shed 1 base, with 7 bases lying between them.

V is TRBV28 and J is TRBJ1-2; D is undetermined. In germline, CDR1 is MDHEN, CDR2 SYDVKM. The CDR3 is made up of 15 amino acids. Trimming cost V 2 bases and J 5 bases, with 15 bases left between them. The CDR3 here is CASSLTPGPGYGYTF. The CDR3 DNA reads TGTGCCAGCAGTTTAACGCCTGGGCCGGGGTATGGCTACACCTTC.

The CDR3 reads CASSLPRTGTQETQYF. CDR3 coding DNA: TGTGCCAGCAGCTTACCCAGGACAGGAACTCAAGAGACCCAGTACTTC. The chain joins TRBV7-9 to TRBJ2-5; 7 bases are a match to TRBD1. The junction had 8 bases not matched to a gene; V was cut back by 2 bases and J by 2 bases. CDR3 size: 16 residues. Germline loops: CDR1 SEHNR, CDR2 FQNEAQ (reference sequence).

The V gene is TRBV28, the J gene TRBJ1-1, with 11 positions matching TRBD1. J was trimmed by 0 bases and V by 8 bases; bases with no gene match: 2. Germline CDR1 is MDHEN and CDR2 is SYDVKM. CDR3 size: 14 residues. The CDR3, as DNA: TGTGCCAGCTGGACAGGGGGCTTGAACACTGAAGCTTTCTTT. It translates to CASWTGGLNTEAFF.

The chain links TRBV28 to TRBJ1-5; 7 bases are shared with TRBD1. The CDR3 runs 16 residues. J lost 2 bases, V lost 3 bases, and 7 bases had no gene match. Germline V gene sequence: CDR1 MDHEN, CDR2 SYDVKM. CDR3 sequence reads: CASSLTGRIGNQPQHF. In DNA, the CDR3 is TGTGCCAGCAGTTTGACAGGGAGAATCGGCAATCAGCCCCAGCATTTT.

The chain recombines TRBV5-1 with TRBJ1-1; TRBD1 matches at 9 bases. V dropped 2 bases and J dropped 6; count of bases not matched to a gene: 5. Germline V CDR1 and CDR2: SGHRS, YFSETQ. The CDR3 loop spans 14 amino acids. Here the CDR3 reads CASSLQGALSEAFF. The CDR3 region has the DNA TGCGCCAGCAGCTTACAGGGGGCGTTATCTGAAGCTTTCTTT. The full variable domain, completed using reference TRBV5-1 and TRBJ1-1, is KAGVTQTPRYLIKTRGQQVTLSCSPISGHRSVSWYQQTPGQGLQFLFEYFSETQRNKGNFPGRFSGRQFSNSRSEMNVSTLELGDSALYLCASSLQGALSEAFFGQGTRLTVV.

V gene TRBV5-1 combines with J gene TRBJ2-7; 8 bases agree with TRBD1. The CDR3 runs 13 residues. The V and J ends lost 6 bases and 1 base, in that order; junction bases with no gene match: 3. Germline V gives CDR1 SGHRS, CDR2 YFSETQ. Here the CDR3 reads CASTRTGSYEQYF. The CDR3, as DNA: TGCGCCAGCACTCGGACAGGGTCCTACGAGCAGTACTTC.

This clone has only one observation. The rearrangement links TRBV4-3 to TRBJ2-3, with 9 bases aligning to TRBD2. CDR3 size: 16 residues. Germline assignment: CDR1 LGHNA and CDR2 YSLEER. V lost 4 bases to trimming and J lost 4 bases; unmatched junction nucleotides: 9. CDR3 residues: CASSRGAGGGADTQYF. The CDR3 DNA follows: TGCGCCAGCAGCCGCGGAGCGGGGGGCGGGGCAGATACGCAGTATTTT.

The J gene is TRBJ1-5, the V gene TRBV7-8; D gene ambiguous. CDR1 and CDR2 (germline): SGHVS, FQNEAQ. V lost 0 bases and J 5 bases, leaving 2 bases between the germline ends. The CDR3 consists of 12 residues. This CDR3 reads CASSLADQPQHF. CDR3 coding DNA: TGTGCCAGCAGCTTAGCCGATCAGCCCCAGCATTTT.

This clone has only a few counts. This chain's CDR3 is CASSLHFSSGGSYNEQFF. The CDR3 DNA follows: TGTGCCAGCAGCTTGCACTTTTCTAGCGGGGGTTCCTACAATGAGCAGTTCTTC. This chain joins TRBV11-2 and TRBJ2-1, with 10 bases that match TRBD2. The CDR3 totals 18 residues. The V gene's germline CDR1 is SGHAT and CDR2 FQNNGV. Trimming at V came to 3 bases and at J to 1 base, leaving 9 bases not matched to a gene.

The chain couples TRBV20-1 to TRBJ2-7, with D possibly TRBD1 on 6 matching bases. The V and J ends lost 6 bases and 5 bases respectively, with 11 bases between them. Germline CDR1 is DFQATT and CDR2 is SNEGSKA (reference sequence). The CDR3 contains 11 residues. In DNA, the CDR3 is TGCAGTGCGTCCAGGGGTAACGAGCAGTACTTC. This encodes CSASRGNEQYF.

CDR3 coding DNA: TGCGCCAGCAGCTTGGGAGTCTATGGCTACACCTTC. This codes for CASSLGVYGYTF. The chain is built from TRBV5-1 and TRBJ1-2, with D unresolved. The germline CDR1 and CDR2 sequences are SGHRS and YFSETQ. The CDR3 is made up of 12 amino acids. V was pared by 0 bases and J by 4 bases, with 4 bases between.

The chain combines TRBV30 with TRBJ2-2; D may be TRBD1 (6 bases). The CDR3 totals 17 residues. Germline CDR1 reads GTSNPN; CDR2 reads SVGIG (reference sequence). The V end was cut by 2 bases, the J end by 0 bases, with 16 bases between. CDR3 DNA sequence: TGTGCCTGGAGTATAAGGGCACAGGGAGCGAACACCGGGGAGCTGTTTTTT. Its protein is CAWSIRAQGANTGELFF.

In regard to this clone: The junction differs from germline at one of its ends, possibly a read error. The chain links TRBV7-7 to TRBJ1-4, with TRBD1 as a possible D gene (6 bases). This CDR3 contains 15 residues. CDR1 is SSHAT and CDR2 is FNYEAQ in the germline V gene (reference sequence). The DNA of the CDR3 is TGTGCTAGCAGCCCTGGGACAACAACTAATGAAAAACTGTTTTTT. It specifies CASSPGTTTNEKLFF.

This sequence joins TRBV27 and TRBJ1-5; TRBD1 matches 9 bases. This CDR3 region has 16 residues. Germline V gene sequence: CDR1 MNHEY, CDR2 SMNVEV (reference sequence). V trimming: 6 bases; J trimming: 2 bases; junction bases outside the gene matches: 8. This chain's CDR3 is CASRLIRQGGNQPQHF. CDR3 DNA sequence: TGTGCCAGCAGGCTCATAAGACAGGGGGGCAATCAGCCCCAGCATTTT.

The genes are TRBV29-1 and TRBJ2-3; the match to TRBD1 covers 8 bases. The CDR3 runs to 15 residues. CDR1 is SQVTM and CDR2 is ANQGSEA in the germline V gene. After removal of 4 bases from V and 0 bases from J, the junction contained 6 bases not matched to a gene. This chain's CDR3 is CSVAGQARSTDTQYF. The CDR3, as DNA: TGCAGCGTTGCGGGACAGGCGCGGAGCACAGATACGCAGTATTTT.

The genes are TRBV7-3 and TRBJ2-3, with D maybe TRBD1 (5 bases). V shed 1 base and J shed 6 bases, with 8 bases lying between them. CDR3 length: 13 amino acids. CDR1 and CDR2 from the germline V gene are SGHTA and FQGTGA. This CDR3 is CASSLMGPDTQYF. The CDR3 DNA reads TGTGCCAGCAGCTTAATGGGGCCCGATACGCAGTATTTT.

CDR3: CASSSRDRGHTEAFF. In DNA form, the CDR3 reads TGTGCCAGCAGCTCCCGGGACAGGGGGCACACTGAAGCTTTCTTT. The genes are TRBV11-1 and TRBJ1-1; 12 bases align to TRBD1. J lost 3 bases, V lost 4 bases, and 3 bases had no gene match. CDR1 and CDR2 from the germline V gene are SGHAT and FQDESV (reference sequence). The CDR3 is 15 residues long.

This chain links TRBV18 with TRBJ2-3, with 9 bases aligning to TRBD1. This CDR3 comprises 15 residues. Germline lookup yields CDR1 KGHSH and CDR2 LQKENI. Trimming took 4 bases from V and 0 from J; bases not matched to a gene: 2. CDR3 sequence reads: CASSRTGVSTDTQYF. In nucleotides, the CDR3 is TGTGCCAGCTCACGGACAGGGGTTAGCACAGATACGCAGTATTTT.

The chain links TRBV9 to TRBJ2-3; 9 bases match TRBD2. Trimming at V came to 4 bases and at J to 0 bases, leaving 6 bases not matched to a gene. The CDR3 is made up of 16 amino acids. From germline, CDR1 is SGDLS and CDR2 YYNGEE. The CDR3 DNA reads TGTGCCAGCAGCCCTTATAGCGGGGGTAGCACAGATACGCAGTATTTT. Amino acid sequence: CASSPYSGGSTDTQYF. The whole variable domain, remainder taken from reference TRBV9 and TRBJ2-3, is DSGVTQTPKHLITATGQRVTLRCSPRSGDLSVYWYQQSLDQGLQFLIQYYNGEERAKGNILERFSAQQFPDLHSELNLSSLELGDSALYFCASSPYSGGSTDTQYFGPGTRLTVL.

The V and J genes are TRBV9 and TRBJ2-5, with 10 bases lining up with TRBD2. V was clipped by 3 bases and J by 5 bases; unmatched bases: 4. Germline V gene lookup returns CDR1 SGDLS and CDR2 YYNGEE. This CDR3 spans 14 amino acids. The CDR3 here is CASSALAGVETQYF. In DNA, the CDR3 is TGTGCCAGCAGCGCTCTAGCGGGGGTGGAGACCCAGTACTTC. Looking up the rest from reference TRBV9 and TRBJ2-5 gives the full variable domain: DSGVTQTPKHLITATGQRVTLRCSPRSGDLSVYWYQQSLDQGLQFLIQYYNGEERAKGNILERFSAQQFPDLHSELNLSSLELGDSALYFCASSALAGVETQYFGPGTRLLVL.